The source of this T cell receptor beta chain is a study of CD8 T cells in Susac syndrome. It was negative isolation that provided the CD8+ and CD4+ T cells, whereas TEMRA cells were enriched by FACS. Random hexamers were used to reverse transcribe an amount of about 0.5 to 1 ug RNA. The amplification used immunoSEQ multiplex PCR on TCR beta CDR3; it spanned 54 Vbeta and 13 Jbeta. TCRdb re-derived calls from the immunoSEQ multiplex PCR reads in MiXCR, one entry per CDR3 protein. The data contain roughly 80,000 distinct CDR3 sequences, approximately 94% of them singletons. The TCR comes from a human donor with Susac syndrome. The sequencing sample was made of CD4+ T cells from PBMCs.

CDR3 sequence reads: CSAILAGGLYEQYF. The CDR3 DNA reads as TGCAGTGCTATTCTAGCGGGAGGGCTCTACGAGCAGTACTTC. The V gene is TRBV20-1, the J gene TRBJ2-7, with 12 positions matching TRBD2. From germline, CDR1 is DFQATT and CDR2 SNEGSKA (reference sequence). This CDR3 comprises 14 residues. V lost 4 bases and J lost 3; bases outside the gene matches: 4.